The T cell receptor beta chain described here comes from a study of cytomegalovirus exposure and HLA in healthy donors. Comments on this clone: An end of the junction differs from the germline gene, which may be a read error.

The CDR3 has 13 residues. CDR1 is SSHAT, CDR2 FNYEAQ, per germline (reference sequence). The PCR was carried out with 60 Vbeta primers and 13 Jbeta primers. Profiling relied on immunoSEQ multiplex PCR, and the TCRdb table lists in-frame clones only, not all of them. The table records about 240,000 clones, around 80% of them present only once. The specimen was PBMCs. The V and J genes are TRBV7-7 and TRBJ2-5; D is undetermined. The sequence was collected from a woman aged 60-75 years in good health and CMV-seropositive. CDR3 nucleotides: TGTGCTAGCAGCATCCGGGTCCAAGAGACCCAGTACTTC. Protein: CASSIRVQETQYF.